This T cell receptor (beta chain) is from a study of blood T cell repertoires in COVID-19. V lost 0 bases and J 4 bases, leaving 9 bases between the germline ends. The CDR3 totals 14 residues. Per germline, CDR1 KGHSH and CDR2 LQKENI. As originally analysed: Nucleated cell counts were estimated from reference gene primer amplification. Some clones are missing from TCRdb's copy, which holds only in-frame ones; the method was immunoSEQ multiplex PCR. V, J and clone size are taken as reported in that table, and D and trimming were inferred from the DNA itself. The table includes 97,000 or so clones, 87% detected once.

Sequencing was carried out using peripheral blood. The source of this sequence is a woman between 45 and 60 years old with COVID-19, enrolled during active disease. The J gene is TRBJ1-2, the V gene TRBV18, with D tentatively TRBD1 (6 bases). The CDR3 loop reads CASSPPGGAYGYTF. CDR3 sequence (DNA): TGTGCCAGCTCACCACCGGGGGGGGCCTATGGCTACACCTTC.